The 30 T cell receptor beta chains given below trace back to one sample, sequenced in a study of blood T cells in healthy people across ages (dated by TCRdb to between 2015 and 2016). Library generation was performed with 5' RACE. Data came from an Illumina HiSeq 2500. The second PCR ran for about 6 to 11 cycles and used a J-beta primer mix along with a sample-barcoded 5' primer. TCRdb handled the public reads itself, with Q25 trimming in fastp and clone calling in MiXCR, and kept productive beta chains. Every distinct CDR3 protein forms one entry, paired with its most common genes and DNA. The sample records hundreds of thousands of distinct CDR3 sequences, 25% to 35% of which are singletons. 15% to 18% of the sample is taken by the ten largest. The sequenced material came from blood. All receptors derive from a woman of 80 years or more in good health.

This clonotype was counted many times. This rearrangement joins TRBV5-1 to TRBJ2-1; 15 nucleotides align to TRBD2. Germline assignment: CDR1 SGHRS and CDR2 YFSETQ. The J segment lost 8 bases and the V segment lost 1 base, leaving 4 bases of the junction unmatched. CDR3 length: 16 residues. CDR3 protein: CASSLTGLAGGHEQFF. The CDR3 DNA follows: TGCGCCAGCAGCTTGACGGGACTAGCGGGGGGACATGAGCAGTTCTTC.

The genes are TRBV6-2 or TRBV6-3 and TRBJ2-6, with unresolved D. Trimming removed 6 bases from V and 0 bases from J, with 15 bases in between. CDR1 is MNHEY and CDR2 is SVGEGT in the germline V gene. CDR3 length: 17 residues. The CDR3 DNA follows: TGTGCCAGCAGACTGGCTGGGCGGAGCTCTGGGGCCAACGTCCTGACTTTC. It is translated as CASRLAGRSSGANVLTF.

This clonotype was picked up many times. For the CDR3, the DNA is TGTGCCAGCAGCCTTCTCAGAGCCAAAAACATTCAGTACTTC. This codes for CASSLLRAKNIQYF. The J gene is TRBJ2-4, the V gene TRBV7-2; D uncertain. The CDR3 runs 14 residues. CDR1 is SGHTA and CDR2 is FQGNSA in the germline V gene. Trimming cost V 5 bases and J 0 bases, with 8 bases left between them.

This clonotype was seen at least ten times. V usage is TRBV12-3 or TRBV12-4 and J usage is TRBJ2-7; D not certain. The CDR3 has 12 amino acids. Trimming stripped 5 bases from V and 6 bases from J, with 11 bases between. The chain's CDR3 is CASSPGLAEQYF. The DNA of the CDR3 is TGTGCCAGCAGTCCAGGTTTAGCCGAGCAGTACTTC.

This chain links TRBV30 with TRBJ1-4; TRBD1 matches at 8 bases. The CDR3 is made up of 15 amino acids. V was clipped by 1 base and J by 0 bases; unmatched bases: 1. Germline V lookup: CDR1 GTSNPN, CDR2 SVGIG (reference sequence). The CDR3 sequence is CAWSAGQATNEKLFF. The CDR3 DNA reads as TGTGCCTGGAGTGCGGGACAGGCAACTAATGAAAAACTGTTTTTT.

The J gene is TRBJ2-4, the V gene TRBV5-1; weak D call: TRBD2 (5 bases). The J call may be incorrect, as the DNA end agrees better with TRBJ2-7. The CDR3 contains 13 residues. CDR1 SGHRS and CDR2 YFSETQ come from the germline V gene. CDR3 residues: CASSTERGYEQYF. The DNA for the CDR3 is TGCGCCAGCAGCACAGAACGGGGCTACGAGCAGTACTTC.

The gene calls are TRBV4-2 and TRBJ1-4; 8 bases agree with TRBD1. Germline CDR1 and CDR2: LGHNA and YNFKEQ. Germline trimming cut 0 bases from V and 7 bases from J; bases unmatched to any gene: 4. The CDR3 extends over 15 amino acids. CDR3 amino acids: CASSQDGQGGEKLFF. CDR3 in DNA: TGTGCCAGCAGCCAAGACGGACAGGGCGGTGAAAAACTGTTTTTT.

Notes on this clonotype: A much larger clonotype is one base distant, so this may be a read error. The chain employs TRBV27 and TRBJ1-1; D ambiguous. Germline CDR1 MNHEY, CDR2 SMNVEV (reference sequence). This CDR3 comprises 13 residues. The CDR3 loop reads CASSWDLGTEAYF. The CDR3 DNA follows: TGTGCCAGCAGTTGGGATCTGGGCACTGAAGCTTACTTT.

V gene TRBV5-6 combines with J gene TRBJ1-1; D perhaps matches TRBD1 (5 bases). The CDR3 has 11 amino acids. Germline CDR1 is SGHDT and CDR2 is YYEEEE. V lost 4 bases to trimming and J lost 9 bases, with 10 bases between them. The CDR3 spells CASSNWGKAFF. CDR3 sequence (DNA): TGTGCCAGCAGCAACTGGGGGAAAGCTTTCTTT.

This clonotype has a single count. The CDR3 region is CASSSRVAPGGLRRSGENIQYF. CDR3 in DNA: TGTGCCAGCAGCTCGCGAGTCGCGCCGGGGGGACTGAGGAGGTCTGGCGAAAACATTCAGTACTTC. V is TRBV5-4 and J is TRBJ2-4; 7 nucleotides match TRBD2. Germline CDR1 is SGHNT and CDR2 is YYREEE (reference sequence). The CDR3 runs to 22 residues. Unmatched junction bases numbered 29, after V lost 3 bases and J lost 5 bases.

This clonotype was observed a few times. This rearrangement joins TRBV29-1 to TRBJ2-7; TRBD1 aligns across 8 bases. The germline CDR1 and CDR2 sequences are SQVTM and ANQGSEA. This CDR3 contains 15 residues. Trimming cost V 5 bases and J 0 bases; bases outside gene matches: 9. For the CDR3, the DNA is TGCAGCGTTTTCGACAGGGGTTCTCACTCCTACGAGCAGTACTTC. Protein: CSVFDRGSHSYEQYF.

Concerning this clonotype: A much larger clone lies a single base off, so this may be a read error. The rearrangement uses TRBV20-1 and TRBJ2-5; D is possibly TRBD1 (6 bases). The CDR3 extends over 16 amino acids. Germline loops: CDR1 DFQATT, CDR2 SNEGSKA (reference sequence). As DNA, the CDR3 is TGCAGTGCCCCACCCTCTTGGCAGGGGTGGCAAGGGACCCAGTACTTC. It codes for CSAPPSWQGWQGTQYF.

With respect to this clonotype: One base away lies a much larger clone, so this may be a sequencing read error. This chain joins TRBV6-5 and TRBJ1-6; TRBD1 matches 11 bases. The germline gives CDR1 MNHEY, CDR2 SVGAGI. The CDR3 is made up of 14 amino acids. This CDR3 is CASSRTGGESLLHF. DNA of the CDR3: TGTGCCAGCAGTCGGACAGGGGGCGAGTCACTCCTCCACTTT.

This clonotype was detected ten times or more. This sequence joins TRBV5-1 and TRBJ2-5, with 8 bases identical to TRBD2. Looked up from germline, CDR1 is SGHRS and CDR2 is YFSETQ. J gave up 2 bases and V 4 bases, and 7 bases lay outside the gene matches. CDR3 length: 15 residues. CDR3 region: CASSAGLGVQETQYF. In nucleotides, the CDR3 is TGCGCCAGCAGCGCGGGACTAGGGGTTCAAGAGACCCAGTACTTC.

This clonotype was detected ten times or more. The chain has TRBV12-3 or TRBV12-4 and TRBJ2-5; D remains ambiguous. V gave up 9 bases and J gave up 4 bases, with 9 bases separating them. The CDR3 contains 11 residues. The CDR3 sequence is CASSIRETQYF. The CDR3 DNA is TGTGCCAGTTCGATTAGAGAGACCCAGTACTTC.

The V and J genes are TRBV7-8 and TRBJ1-4; D is ambiguous. The CDR3 is made up of 15 amino acids. The V end lost 5 bases, the J end lost 0 bases, and 10 bases lay between the germline ends. Germline-derived CDR1 and CDR2 are SGHVS and FQNEAQ. CDR3 loop: CASSVESATNEKLFF. The CDR3 bases are TGTGCCAGCAGCGTGGAGTCTGCAACTAATGAAAAACTGTTTTTT.

Ten or more counts support this clonotype. The chain carries TRBV7-2 and TRBJ2-1; the D gene could be TRBD1 or TRBD2 (7 bases each). Germline loops: CDR1 SGHTA, CDR2 FQGNSA. The V end lost 2 bases, the J end lost 9 bases, and 23 bases lay between the germline ends. This CDR3 is 17 amino acids long. The CDR3 region is CASSLWGGGTVYGEQFF. CDR3 DNA: TGTGCCAGCAGCTTATGGGGGGGAGGGACAGTATACGGTGAGCAGTTCTTC.

This clonotype was found many times. The rearrangement joins TRBV5-1 to TRBJ2-2; D call uncertain. From germline, CDR1 is SGHRS and CDR2 YFSETQ. V was cut by 0 bases and J by 3 bases, with 6 bases left in between. The CDR3 spans 14 residues. CDR3 nucleotide sequence: TGCGCCAGCAGCTTGGGGACGGACACCGGGGAGCTGTTTTTT. Translation gives CASSLGTDTGELFF.

This clonotype was detected ten times or more. The V call is TRBV27, the J call TRBJ1-5; the D is unclear. The V gene lost 2 bases and the J gene lost 3 bases, with 8 bases spanning the gap. Looked up from germline, CDR1 is MNHEY and CDR2 is SMNVEV (reference sequence). The CDR3 has 14 amino acids. The CDR3 reads CASSLGSVNQPQHF. The CDR3 bases are TGTGCCAGCAGTTTAGGCAGCGTCAATCAGCCCCAGCATTTT.

This clonotype was recorded at least ten times. The chain combines TRBV2 with TRBJ2-1; 13 positions agree with TRBD2. Losses at the gene ends were 7 bases for V and 0 bases for J; bases not matched to a gene: 6. The CDR3 loop spans 17 amino acids. Per germline, CDR1 SNHLY and CDR2 FYNNEI. The CDR3 spells CASIQTSGGRSYNEQFF. The CDR3 region has the DNA TGTGCCAGCATTCAGACTAGCGGGGGGCGCTCCTACAATGAGCAGTTCTTC.

The rearrangement joins TRBV12-3 or TRBV12-4 to TRBJ2-1; D is possibly TRBD1 (5 bases). The V gene lost 4 bases and the J gene lost 0 bases, with 16 bases spanning the gap. The CDR3 loop spans 17 amino acids. The CDR3 DNA sequence: TGTGCCAGCAGTTACAGGACAACGGTCTCCTCCTACAATGAGCAGTTCTTC. It encodes CASSYRTTVSSYNEQFF.

In regard to this clonotype: A read error may be the cause here, since a much bigger clone is one base away. The J gene is TRBJ2-5, the V gene TRBV7-8; 11 bases are shared with TRBD2. The CDR3 spans 14 residues. The V gene end was trimmed by 0 bases and the J gene end by 11 bases; junction bases not matched to a gene: 5. Per germline, CDR1 SGHVS and CDR2 FQNEAQ. Written as DNA, the CDR3 is TGTGCCAGCAGCTTAGCACTAGCGGGGGTTGAGCAGTACTTC. Protein product: CASSLALAGVEQYF.

Only a few counts were recorded for this clonotype. The J gene is TRBJ1-5, the V gene TRBV6-1; D ambiguous. This CDR3 contains 16 residues. Germline loops: CDR1 MNHNS, CDR2 SASEGT. The ends were cut back, 2 bases at V and 0 bases at J, with 11 bases in the middle. The CDR3 reads CASSELVRFSNQPQHF. The DNA of the CDR3 is TGTGCCAGCAGTGAATTGGTTCGGTTTAGCAATCAGCCCCAGCATTTT.

The table lists this clonotype with a few counts. The chain recombines TRBV12-3 or TRBV12-4 with TRBJ1-2; D is possibly TRBD1 (6 bases). Between the trimmed V and J ends, which lost 11 bases and 1 base, there was a span of 20 bases. The CDR3 is made up of 15 amino acids. The CDR3 here is CAGWGLRGFNYGYTF. In DNA, the CDR3 is TGTGCCGGTTGGGGGCTCAGGGGCTTTAACTATGGCTACACCTTC.

This clonotype was picked up a small number of times. At one boundary the junction diverges from the germline segment, which might be a read error. V is TRBV20-1 and J is TRBJ1-5; 8 positions match TRBD1. Germline V lookup: CDR1 DFQATT, CDR2 SNEGSKA (reference sequence). This CDR3 is 15 amino acids long. This CDR3 is CGASTQGARDQPQHF. CDR3 sequence (DNA): TGCGGTGCTAGTACCCAGGGGGCGAGAGATCAGCCCCAGCATTTT.

The chain links TRBV3-1 to TRBJ1-2, with D hard to call. Germline V CDR1 and CDR2: LGHDT, YNNKEL (reference sequence). The CDR3 is 15 amino acids. V was shortened by 1 base and J by 4 bases, with 13 bases between the two germline ends. Here the CDR3 DNA reads TGTGCCAGCAGCCAAGTATTAGGCAGCAGCTATGGCTACACCTTC. It encodes CASSQVLGSSYGYTF.

This clonotype came up many times. J is TRBJ1-2 and V is TRBV9, with 10 bases fitting TRBD1. With V trimmed by 0 bases and J by 2 bases, 7 bases remained unmatched. Germline values: CDR1 SGDLS, CDR2 YYNGEE. CDR3 length: 17 residues. CDR3 DNA: TGTGCCAGCAGCGTAGCTAGGGGACAGGGGTTGAACTATGGCTACACCTTC. This sequence encodes CASSVARGQGLNYGYTF.

This clonotype was picked up many times. The gene calls are TRBV12-3 or TRBV12-4 and TRBJ2-7; weak D call: TRBD1 (6 bases). The CDR3 covers 14 residues. V was shortened by 5 bases and J by 5 bases, with 16 bases between the two germline ends. DNA of the CDR3: TGTGCCAGCAGTACGGGACATCCAAGGGACGAGCAGTACTTC. Its protein is CASSTGHPRDEQYF.

This clonotype has only a few counts. The chain recombines TRBV25-1 with TRBJ1-4; D remains unclear. Deletions cut 4 bases from V and 4 bases from J, with 13 bases between. The CDR3 has 15 amino acids. Germline-derived CDR1 and CDR2 are MGHDK and SYGVNS. Written as DNA, the CDR3 is TGTGCCAGCAGTGCTTGGGGTGACGGTAATGAAAAACTGTTTTTT. Translated, it gives CASSAWGDGNEKLFF.

In this sample, this clonotype turned up many times. The chain combines TRBV3-1 with TRBJ1-5, with D uncertain. V lost 0 bases to trimming and J lost 11 bases, with 8 bases between them. Germline CDR1 LGHDT, CDR2 YNNKEL (reference sequence). This CDR3 comprises 12 residues. CDR3 region: CASSQEGSSQHF. CDR3 DNA sequence: TGTGCCAGCAGCCAAGAAGGGTCATCCCAGCATTTT. The whole variable domain, remainder taken from reference TRBV3-1 and TRBJ1-5, is DTAVSQTPKYLVTQMGNDKSIKCEQNLGHDTMYWYKQDSKKFLKIMFSYNNKELIINETVPNRFSPKSPDKAHLNLHINSLELGDSAVYFCASSQEGSSQHFGDGTRLSIL.